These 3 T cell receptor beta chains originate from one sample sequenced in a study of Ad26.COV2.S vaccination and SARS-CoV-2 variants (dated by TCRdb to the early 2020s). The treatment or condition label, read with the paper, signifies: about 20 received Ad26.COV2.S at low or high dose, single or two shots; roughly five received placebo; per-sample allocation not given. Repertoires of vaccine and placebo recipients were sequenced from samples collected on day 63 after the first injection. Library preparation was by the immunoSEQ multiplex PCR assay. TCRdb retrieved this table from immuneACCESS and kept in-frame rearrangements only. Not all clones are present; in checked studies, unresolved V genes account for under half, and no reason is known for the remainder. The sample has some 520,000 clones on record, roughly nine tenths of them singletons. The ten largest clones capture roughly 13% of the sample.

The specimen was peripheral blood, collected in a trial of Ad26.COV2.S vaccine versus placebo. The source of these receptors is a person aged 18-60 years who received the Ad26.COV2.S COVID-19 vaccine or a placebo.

The CDR3: CATSPDGGNQPQHF. In nucleotides, the CDR3 is TGTGCCACCAGTCCGGACGGGGGCAATCAGCCCCAGCATTTT. The chain employs TRBV24-1 and TRBJ1-5; no clear D gene. Germline V CDR1 and CDR2: KGHDR, SFDVKD. Trimming removed 6 bases at V and 2 bases at J, with 10 bases between. CDR3 length: 14 residues.

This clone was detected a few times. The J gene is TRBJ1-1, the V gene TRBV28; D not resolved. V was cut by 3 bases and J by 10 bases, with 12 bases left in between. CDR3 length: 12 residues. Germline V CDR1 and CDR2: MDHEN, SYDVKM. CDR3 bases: TGTGCCAGCAGTTTCGGGTCCTCGGGAGCTTTCTTT. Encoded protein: CASSFGSSGAFF.

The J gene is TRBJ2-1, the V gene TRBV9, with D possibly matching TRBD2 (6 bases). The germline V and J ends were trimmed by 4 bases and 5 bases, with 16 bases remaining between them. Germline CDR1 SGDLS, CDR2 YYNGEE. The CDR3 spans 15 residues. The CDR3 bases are TGTGCCAGCAGCTCTCCCCGGGGGTTAGACAATGAGCAGTTCTTC. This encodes CASSSPRGLDNEQFF.